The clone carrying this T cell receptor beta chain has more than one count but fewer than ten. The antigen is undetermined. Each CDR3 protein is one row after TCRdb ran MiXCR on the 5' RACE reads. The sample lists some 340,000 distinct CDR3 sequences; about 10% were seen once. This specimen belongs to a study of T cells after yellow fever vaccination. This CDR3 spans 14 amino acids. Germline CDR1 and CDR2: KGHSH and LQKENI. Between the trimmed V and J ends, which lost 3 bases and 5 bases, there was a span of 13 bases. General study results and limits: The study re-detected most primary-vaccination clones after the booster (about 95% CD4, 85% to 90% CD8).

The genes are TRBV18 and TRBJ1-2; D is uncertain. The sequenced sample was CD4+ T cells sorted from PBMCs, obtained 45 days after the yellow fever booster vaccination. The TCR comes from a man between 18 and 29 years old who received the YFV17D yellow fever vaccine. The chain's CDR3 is CASSPTPDPYGYTF. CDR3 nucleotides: TGTGCCAGCTCACCTACCCCGGATCCTTATGGCTACACCTTC.